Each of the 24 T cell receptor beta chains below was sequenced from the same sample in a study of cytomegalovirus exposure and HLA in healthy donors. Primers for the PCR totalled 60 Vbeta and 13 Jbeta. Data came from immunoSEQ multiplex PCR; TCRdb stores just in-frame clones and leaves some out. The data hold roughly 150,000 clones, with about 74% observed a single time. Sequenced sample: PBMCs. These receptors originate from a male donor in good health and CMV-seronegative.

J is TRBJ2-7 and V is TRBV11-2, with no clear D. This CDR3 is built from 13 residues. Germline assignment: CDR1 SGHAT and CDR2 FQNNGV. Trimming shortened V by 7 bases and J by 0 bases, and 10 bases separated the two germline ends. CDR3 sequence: CASIRYPSYEQYF. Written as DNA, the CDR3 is TGTGCCAGCATCAGATATCCCTCCTACGAGCAGTACTTC.

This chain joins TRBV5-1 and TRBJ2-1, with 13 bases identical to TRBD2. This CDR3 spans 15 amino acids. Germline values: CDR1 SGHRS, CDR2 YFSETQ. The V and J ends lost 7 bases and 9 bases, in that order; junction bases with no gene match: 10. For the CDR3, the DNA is TGCGCCAGCCACGGAGGGGGGACTAGCGGGATTGAGCAGTTCTTC. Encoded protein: CASHGGGTSGIEQFF.

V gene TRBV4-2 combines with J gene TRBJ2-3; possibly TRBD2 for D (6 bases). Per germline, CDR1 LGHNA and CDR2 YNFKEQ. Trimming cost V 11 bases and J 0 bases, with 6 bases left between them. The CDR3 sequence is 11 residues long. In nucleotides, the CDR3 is TGTGCCGGGGGGAGCACAGATACGCAGTATTTT. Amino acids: CAGGSTDTQYF.

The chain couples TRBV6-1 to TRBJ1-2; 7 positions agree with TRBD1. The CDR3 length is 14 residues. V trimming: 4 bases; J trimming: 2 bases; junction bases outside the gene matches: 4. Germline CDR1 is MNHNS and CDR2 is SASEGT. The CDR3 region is CASSAPGQNYGYTF. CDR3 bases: TGTGCCAGCAGTGCTCCGGGACAGAACTATGGCTACACCTTC.

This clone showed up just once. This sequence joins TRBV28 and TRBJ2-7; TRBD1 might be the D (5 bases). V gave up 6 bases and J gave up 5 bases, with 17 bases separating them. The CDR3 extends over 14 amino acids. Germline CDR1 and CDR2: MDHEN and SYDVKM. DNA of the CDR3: TGTGCCAGCAGCCCTCCCAGGGCGGAAGACGAGCAGTACTTC. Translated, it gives CASSPPRAEDEQYF.

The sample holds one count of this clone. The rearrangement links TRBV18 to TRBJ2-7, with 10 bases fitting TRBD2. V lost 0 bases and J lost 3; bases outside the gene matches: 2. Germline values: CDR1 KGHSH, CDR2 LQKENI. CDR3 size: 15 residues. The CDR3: CASSPPASGGYEQYF. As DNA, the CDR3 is TGTGCCAGCTCACCACCGGCTAGCGGGGGCTACGAGCAGTACTTC. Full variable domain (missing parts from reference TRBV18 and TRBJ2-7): NAGVMQNPRHLVRRRGQEARLRCSPMKGHSHVYWYRQLPEEGLKFMVYLQKENIIDESGMPKERFSAEFPKEGPSILRIQQVVRGDSAAYFCASSPPASGGYEQYFGPGTRLTVT.

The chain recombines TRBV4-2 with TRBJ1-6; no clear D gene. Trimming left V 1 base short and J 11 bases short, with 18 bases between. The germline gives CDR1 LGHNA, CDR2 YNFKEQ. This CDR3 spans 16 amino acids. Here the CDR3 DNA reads TGTGCCAGCAGCCAAGGATGGACGGGGATGCAGACACCCCTCCACTTT. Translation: CASSQGWTGMQTPLHF.

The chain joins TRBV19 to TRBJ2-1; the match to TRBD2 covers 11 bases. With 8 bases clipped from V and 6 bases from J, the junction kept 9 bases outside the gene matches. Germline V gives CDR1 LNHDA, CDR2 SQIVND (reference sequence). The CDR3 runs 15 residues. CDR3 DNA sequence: TGTGCCAGTGGGACTAGCGGACCGGGAGGCAATGAGCAGTTCTTC. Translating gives CASGTSGPGGNEQFF.

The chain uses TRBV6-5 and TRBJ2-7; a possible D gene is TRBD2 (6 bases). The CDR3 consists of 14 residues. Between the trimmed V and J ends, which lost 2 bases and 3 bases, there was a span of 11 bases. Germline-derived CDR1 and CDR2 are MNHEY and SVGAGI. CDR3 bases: TGTGCCAGCAGTTACCAACAGGAGGGCTACGAGCAGTACTTC. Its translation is CASSYQQEGYEQYF.

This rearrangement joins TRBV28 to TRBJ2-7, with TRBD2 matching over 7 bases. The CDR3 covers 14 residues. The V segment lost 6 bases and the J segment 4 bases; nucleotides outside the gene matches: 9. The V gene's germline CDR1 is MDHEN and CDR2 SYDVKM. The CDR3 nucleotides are TGTGCCAGCAGGTCGGGGGGTTTGGAATACGAGCAGTACTTC. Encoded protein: CASRSGGLEYEQYF.

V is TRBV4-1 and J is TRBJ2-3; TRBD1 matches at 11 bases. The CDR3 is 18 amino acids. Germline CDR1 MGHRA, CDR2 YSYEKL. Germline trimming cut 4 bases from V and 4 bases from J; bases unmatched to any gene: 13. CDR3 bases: TGCGCCAGCAGCCTAAGGACCTTCGGACAGGGGGCCGCAGATACGCAGTATTTT. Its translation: CASSLRTFGQGAADTQYF.

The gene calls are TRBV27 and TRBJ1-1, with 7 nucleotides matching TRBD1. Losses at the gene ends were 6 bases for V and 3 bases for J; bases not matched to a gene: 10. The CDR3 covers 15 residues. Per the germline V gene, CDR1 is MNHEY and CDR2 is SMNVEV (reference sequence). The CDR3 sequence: CASSLGPGTDTEAFF. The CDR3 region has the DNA TGTGCCAGCAGCCTGGGCCCTGGGACAGACACTGAAGCTTTCTTT.

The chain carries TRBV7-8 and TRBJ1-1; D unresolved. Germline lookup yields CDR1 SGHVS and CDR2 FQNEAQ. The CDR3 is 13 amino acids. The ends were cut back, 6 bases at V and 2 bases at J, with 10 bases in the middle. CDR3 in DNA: TGTGCCAGCAGATCCGGGTTAAACACTGAAGCTTTCTTT. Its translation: CASRSGLNTEAFF.

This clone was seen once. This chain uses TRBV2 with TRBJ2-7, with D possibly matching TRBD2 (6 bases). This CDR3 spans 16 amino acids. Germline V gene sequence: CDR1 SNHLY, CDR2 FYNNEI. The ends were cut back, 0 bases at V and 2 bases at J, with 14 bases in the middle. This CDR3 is CASSEAGRGSPYEQYF. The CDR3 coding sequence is TGTGCCAGCAGTGAAGCGGGACGGGGGTCCCCCTACGAGCAGTACTTC.

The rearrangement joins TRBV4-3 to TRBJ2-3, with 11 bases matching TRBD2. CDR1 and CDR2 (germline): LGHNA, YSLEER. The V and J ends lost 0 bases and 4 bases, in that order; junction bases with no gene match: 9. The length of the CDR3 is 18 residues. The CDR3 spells CASSQDITSGSSPDTQYF. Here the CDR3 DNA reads TGCGCCAGCAGCCAAGATATAACTAGCGGGAGTAGCCCAGATACGCAGTATTTT.

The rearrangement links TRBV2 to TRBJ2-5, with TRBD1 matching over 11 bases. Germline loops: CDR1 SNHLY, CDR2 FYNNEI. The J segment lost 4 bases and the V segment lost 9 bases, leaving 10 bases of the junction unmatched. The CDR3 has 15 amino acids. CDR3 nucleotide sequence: TGTGCCAGGACTACAAGGACAGGGGGCACAGAGACCCAGTACTTC. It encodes CARTTRTGGTETQYF.

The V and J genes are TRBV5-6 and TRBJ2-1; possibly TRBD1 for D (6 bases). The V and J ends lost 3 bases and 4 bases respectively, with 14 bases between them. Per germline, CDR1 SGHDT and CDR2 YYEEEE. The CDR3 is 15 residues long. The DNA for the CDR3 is TGTGCCAGCAGCTCCCGAGGGGGTCGGTACAATGAGCAGTTCTTC. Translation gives CASSSRGGRYNEQFF.

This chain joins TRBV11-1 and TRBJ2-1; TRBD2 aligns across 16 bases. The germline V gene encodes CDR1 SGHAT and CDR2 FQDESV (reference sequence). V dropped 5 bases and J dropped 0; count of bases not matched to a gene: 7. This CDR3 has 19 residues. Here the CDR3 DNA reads TGTGCCAGCAGCAGTCCCGGGACTAGCGGGGGGGGCTCCTACAATGAGCAGTTCTTC. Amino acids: CASSSPGTSGGGSYNEQFF. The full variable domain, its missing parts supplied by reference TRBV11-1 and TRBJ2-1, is EAEVAQSPRYKITEKSQAVAFWCDPISGHATLYWYRQILGQGPELLVQFQDESVVDDSQLPKDRFSAERLKGVDSTLKIQPAELGDSAMYLCASSSPGTSGGGSYNEQFFGPGTRLTVL.

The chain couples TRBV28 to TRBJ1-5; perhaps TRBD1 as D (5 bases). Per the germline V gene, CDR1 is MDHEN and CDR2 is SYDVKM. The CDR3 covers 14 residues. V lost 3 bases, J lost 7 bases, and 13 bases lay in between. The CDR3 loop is CASSLPGLRQPQHF. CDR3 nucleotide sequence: TGTGCCAGCAGTTTGCCAGGGTTAAGGCAGCCCCAGCATTTT.

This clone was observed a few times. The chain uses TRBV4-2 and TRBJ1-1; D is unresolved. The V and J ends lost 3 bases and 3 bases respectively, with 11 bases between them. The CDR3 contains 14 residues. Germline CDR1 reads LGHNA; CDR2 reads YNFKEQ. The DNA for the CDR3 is TGTGCCAGCAGCCACCTCCTGAGTGACACTGAAGCTTTCTTT. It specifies CASSHLLSDTEAFF.

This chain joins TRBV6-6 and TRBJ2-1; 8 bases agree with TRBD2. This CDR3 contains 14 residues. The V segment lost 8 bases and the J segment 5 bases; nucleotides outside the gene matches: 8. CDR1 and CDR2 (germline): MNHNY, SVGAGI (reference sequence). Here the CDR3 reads CASRAGSGDNEQFF. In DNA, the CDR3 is TGTGCCAGCCGAGCGGGTAGCGGGGACAATGAGCAGTTCTTC.

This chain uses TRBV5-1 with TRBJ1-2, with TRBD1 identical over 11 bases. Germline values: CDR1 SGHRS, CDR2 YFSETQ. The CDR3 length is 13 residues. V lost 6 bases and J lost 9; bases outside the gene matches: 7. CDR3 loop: CASTTRTGGRYTF. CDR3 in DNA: TGCGCCAGCACTACCCGGACAGGGGGCCGCTACACCTTC.

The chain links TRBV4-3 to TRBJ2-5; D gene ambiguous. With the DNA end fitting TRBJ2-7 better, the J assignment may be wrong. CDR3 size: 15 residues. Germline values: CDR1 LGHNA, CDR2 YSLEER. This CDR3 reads CASSQDLEAAYEQYF. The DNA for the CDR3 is TGCGCCAGCAGCCAAGATCTCGAGGCCGCCTACGAGCAGTACTTC.

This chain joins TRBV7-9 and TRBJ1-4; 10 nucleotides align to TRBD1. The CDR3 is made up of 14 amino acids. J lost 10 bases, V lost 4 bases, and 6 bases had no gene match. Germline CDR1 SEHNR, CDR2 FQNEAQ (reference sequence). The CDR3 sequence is CASSSGTGDGKLFF. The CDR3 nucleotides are TGTGCCAGCAGCTCCGGGACAGGGGACGGAAAACTGTTTTTT.